This is a list of T cell receptor beta chains from one sample in a study of human thymus T cells. Sequencing was performed with immunoSEQ multiplex PCR; in TCRdb, only in-frame clones are kept and a portion is missing. The data contain 120,000 or so clones, about 93% of them singletons. Sequencing used thymus tissue. The receptors were gathered from a boy younger than two with a congenital heart defect but otherwise immunologically healthy. CDR3s include the opening cysteine and the closing phenylalanine or tryptophan. A D gene is named only where the DNA matches it firmly. Clone size appears in some rows only: once, few, many, or a class for an expanded clone.

d_call	v_call	clone_size	j_call	cdr3_nt	cdr3_aa
NA	TRBV29-1	NA	TRBJ2-1	TGCAGCGTCGCTATCATCATCAATGAGCAGTTCTTC	CSVAIIINEQFF
TRBD1	TRBV13	once	TRBJ2-3	TGTGCCAGCTCCTATCAGTCCAGGGGGCGTGGAGATACGCAGTATTTT	CASSYQSRGRGDTQYF
NA	TRBV6-5	NA	TRBJ1-1	TGTGCCAGCAGTTACTCAGGAGTCTTGAACACTGAAGCTTTCTTT	CASSYSGVLNTEAFF
NA	TRBV10-2	NA	TRBJ1-2	TGCGCCAGCAGTGAAGGGTTTACGGGGGGCGCCGAAGATGGCTACACCTTC	CASSEGFTGGAEDGYTF
TRBD1	TRBV4-2	once	TRBJ2-1	TGTGCCAGCAGCCATGCGGCTCAGACAGGGAGCTCGGACGGGAATGAGCAGTTCTTC	CASSHAAQTGSSDGNEQFF
NA	TRBV5-1	NA	TRBJ1-6	TGCGCCAGCAGCTTGGCCGAGTGGGGTGCCCTAAGTCCCCTCCACTTT	CASSLAEWGALSPLHF
NA	TRBV15	NA	TRBJ2-5	TGTGCCACCAGCAGAGATTCCGGGGGCGCAGAGACCCAGTACTTC	CATSRDSGGAETQYF
TRBD2	TRBV6-5	once	TRBJ2-7	TGTGCCAGCCGGACTAGCGGCCTCTTGGAGCAGTACTTC	CASRTSGLLEQYF
TRBD2	TRBV6-1	NA	TRBJ2-7	TGTGCCAGCAGTGAAGGCCCAGCGGGGGGATTGTACGAGCAGTACTTC	CASSEGPAGGLYEQYF
NA	TRBV5-6	NA	TRBJ1-2	TGTGCCAGCAGCTTGTGGGGACTCGGCATTGGCTACACCTTC	CASSLWGLGIGYTF
NA	TRBV5-1	NA	TRBJ2-5	TGCGCCAGCAGCCCGGGCTGGCGGGGAAAAGAGACCCAGTACTTC	CASSPGWRGKETQYF
TRBD1	TRBV5-1	NA	TRBJ2-1	TGCGCCAGCAGCCTCTCAGGCAACCGGGACAGGGGACTACATCTGTACTACAATGAGCAGTTCTTC	CASSLSGNRDRGLHLYYNEQFF
NA	TRBV27	NA	TRBJ1-6	TGTGCCATCCCCCCGGCCATTCATAATTCACCCCTCCACTTT	CAIPPAIHNSPLHF
NA	TRBV4-1	NA	TRBJ2-7	TGCGCCAGCAGCCAACCCCCAGGGTACGAGCAGTACTTC	CASSQPPGYEQYF
TRBD1	TRBV9	NA	TRBJ2-7	TGTGCCAGCAGCCCCCGACAGGGGGGGTTCGAGCAGTACTTC	CASSPRQGGFEQYF
NA	TRBV2	once	TRBJ1-4	TGTGCCAGCAGTGCCGCAGGGTCTAATGAAAAACTGTTTTTT	CASSAAGSNEKLFF
NA	TRBV4-1	NA	TRBJ2-7	TGCGCCAGCAGCCATATTCCTCGTGGGACCGCCTCCTACGAGCAGTACTTC	CASSHIPRGTASYEQYF
NA	TRBV4-1	NA	TRBJ2-7	TGCGCCAGCAGCCCGGGGGAGCTAACGGCTTACGAGCAGTACTTC	CASSPGELTAYEQYF
TRBD1	TRBV6-1	NA	TRBJ2-1	TGTGCCAGCACCCACCGGGACAGGGGTCTCAATGAGCAGTTCTTC	CASTHRDRGLNEQFF
NA	TRBV21-1	NA	TRBJ1-4	TGTGCCAGCCAGAATGAAAAACTGTTTTTT	CASQNEKLFF
TRBD2	TRBV7-2	once	TRBJ2-7	TGTGCCAGCAGCTCTGGGACTAGCGGGGGGGAGCAGTACTTC	CASSSGTSGGEQYF
TRBD1	TRBV4-3	NA	TRBJ1-2	TGCGCCAGCAGCCAGGGGACAGGGGGGCATGGCTACACCTTC	CASSQGTGGHGYTF
TRBD1	TRBV6-1	NA	TRBJ1-4	TGTGCCAGCAGTGAACCCGGACAGGAGAATGAAAAACTGTTTTTT	CASSEPGQENEKLFF
NA	TRBV7-9	NA	TRBJ2-5	TGTGCCAGCTCGAGACAGGATGGAGAGACCCAGTACTTC	CASSRQDGETQYF
NA	TRBV7-2	NA	TRBJ2-1	TGTGCCAGCAGCTTAGCGAGGGGCCTCGGGAAGGGGGACAATGAGCAGTTCTTC	CASSLARGLGKGDNEQFF
NA	TRBV28	once	TRBJ1-5	TGTGCCAGCAGTTTCGGGCCGGGGCGGGGGAGCAATCAGCCCCAGCATTTT	CASSFGPGRGSNQPQHF
NA	TRBV27	NA	TRBJ1-4	TGTGCCAGCAGTCTGGGACTCCTAAGTGAAAAACTGTTTTTT	CASSLGLLSEKLFF
TRBD1	TRBV30	NA	TRBJ2-7	TGTGCCTGCGCCCAGGGACAGCTCGACTACGAGCAGTACTTC	CACAQGQLDYEQYF
NA	TRBV5-6	NA	TRBJ2-7	TGTGCCAGCAGCCCAGGACCCTCCTCCTACGAGCAGTACTTC	CASSPGPSSYEQYF
NA	TRBV10-1	NA	TRBJ2-5	TGCGCCAGCTTTACAGGGAAAGAGACCCAGTACTTC	CASFTGKETQYF
NA	TRBV5-6	NA	TRBJ1-1	TGTGCCAGCAGCTTGGAGGGAGGGAGAGCTGAAGCTTTCTTT	CASSLEGGRAEAFF
NA	TRBV7-2	NA	TRBJ2-3	TGTGCCAGCAGCTTTCTGCCAGATACGCAGTATTTT	CASSFLPDTQYF
NA	TRBV28	NA	TRBJ2-1	TGTGCCAGCAGTTTCGGCCGCACGGACTTAGGAGGGTTGCTAGGTGAGCAGTTCTTC	CASSFGRTDLGGLLGEQFF
TRBD2	TRBV5-1	NA	TRBJ2-2	TGCGCCAGCAGCTTCTCCCCTATTAGCGGGACGAACACCGGGGAGCTGTTTTTT	CASSFSPISGTNTGELFF
TRBD1	TRBV2	NA	TRBJ2-7	TGTGCCAGCAGGCCCAGGGACAGGCGATCCTACGAGCAGTACTTC	CASRPRDRRSYEQYF
NA	TRBV7-9	NA	TRBJ1-3	TGTGCCAGCAGCCACCGGACCTCGACCCCTGGAAACACCATATATTTT	CASSHRTSTPGNTIYF
TRBD1	TRBV7-2	NA	TRBJ2-5	TGTGCCAGCAGCAGAGGGGACAGGGAGGAAGAGACCCAGTACTTC	CASSRGDREEETQYF
NA	TRBV30	NA	TRBJ2-7	TGTGCCTGGAGTTCTTGGGGGAGCTCCTACGAGCAGTACTTC	CAWSSWGSSYEQYF
NA	TRBV6-5	NA	TRBJ2-3	TGTGCCAGCAGCGTCAGGGACGTGGATACGCAGTATTTT	CASSVRDVDTQYF
NA	TRBV27	NA	TRBJ2-1	TGTGCCAGCAGTTTATCGAGCAGGTGGGGACCGAGGTTCTTC	CASSLSSRWGPRFF
NA	TRBV4-2	NA	TRBJ1-1	TGTGCCAGCAGCCGAGGGCGGGGGACGTCCACTGAAGCTTTCTTT	CASSRGRGTSTEAFF
NA	TRBV6-1	NA	TRBJ2-6	TGTGCCAGCAGTGAAGATCAGGAAAGGTCTGGGGCCAACGTCCTGACTTTC	CASSEDQERSGANVLTF
TRBD1	TRBV5-1	once	TRBJ2-1	TGCGCCAGCAGCTCCGGGACAGGCTACAATGAGCAGTTCTTC	CASSSGTGYNEQFF
NA	TRBV29-1	NA	TRBJ2-1	TGCAGCGTTGAAGGGGCCGAGAATGAGCAGTTCTTC	CSVEGAENEQFF
NA	TRBV5-6	NA	TRBJ1-4	TGTGCCAGCACCTTGGGCATATATAATGAAAAACTGTTTTTT	CASTLGIYNEKLFF
TRBD1	TRBV6-6	NA	TRBJ1-2	TGTGCCAGCAGTACGAACGCGGGGACAGTCTATGGCTACACCTTC	CASSTNAGTVYGYTF
TRBD1	TRBV4-3	NA	TRBJ1-1	TGCGCCAGCAGCCAAGCCAACAACTTCAGGGGGCGAGCTTTCTTT	CASSQANNFRGRAFF
TRBD1	TRBV4-1	NA	TRBJ2-4	TGCGCCAGCAGCAGGACAGGGGTGGGCAAAAACATTCAGTACTTC	CASSRTGVGKNIQYF
NA	TRBV10-2	NA	TRBJ1-2	TGCGCCAGCAGTGAGTCCACTAACTTACCGACAGGCGACGTAGAGTATGGCTACACCTTC	CASSESTNLPTGDVEYGYTF
NA	TRBV28	few	TRBJ1-5	TGTGCCAGCAGTGCGCCGTATAGCAATCAGCCCCAGCATTTT	CASSAPYSNQPQHF
NA	TRBV27	NA	TRBJ1-3	TGTGCCAGCAGTTTAAACGAGACAACTCACTCTGGAAACACCATATATTTT	CASSLNETTHSGNTIYF